This entry concerns a single TCR beta chain. Its antigen remains unknown. This record comes from a study of T cells and copy number aberrations in small-cell lung cancer. Study findings and constraints: All specimens were formalin-fixed paraffin-embedded tissue, prone to sequencing artifacts.

Donors had limited-stage small-cell lung cancer and underwent surgical resection in Hangzhou, China, between the late 2000s and the early 2020s. No donor received chemotherapy or radiotherapy before surgery, nor immunotherapy before or after it. Measured with immunoSEQ multiplex PCR; TCRdb has only the in-frame clones, and not every one. Here the sample spans more than 2,000 clones, 82% being singletons. The V gene's germline CDR1 is SGHVS and CDR2 FNYEAQ. The CDR3 runs to 14 residues. Trimming removed 5 bases from V and 5 bases from J, with 15 bases in between. The sequence was obtained from a woman between 50 and 59 years old with small cell lung cancer. The V and J genes are TRBV7-6 and TRBJ1-2; a weak D match, TRBD1 (5 bases). The sequencing sample was made of normal tissue next to the tumor. The DNA of the CDR3 is TGTGCCAGCAGCCCCGGTGGGACCCCTTATGGCTACACCTTC. It translates to CASSPGGTPYGYTF.